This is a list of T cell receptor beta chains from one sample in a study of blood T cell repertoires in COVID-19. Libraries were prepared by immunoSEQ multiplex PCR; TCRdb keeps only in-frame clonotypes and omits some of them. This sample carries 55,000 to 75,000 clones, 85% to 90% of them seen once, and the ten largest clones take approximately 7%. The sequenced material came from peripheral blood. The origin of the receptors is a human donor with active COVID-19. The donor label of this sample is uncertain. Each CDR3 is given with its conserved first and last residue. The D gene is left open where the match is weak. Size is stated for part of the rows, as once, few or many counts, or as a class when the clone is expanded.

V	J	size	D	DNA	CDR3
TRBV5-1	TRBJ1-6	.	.	TGCGCCAGCAGCTTGGAGGTGTCAGGCTCTAATTCACCCCTCCACTTT	CASSLEVSGSNSPLHF
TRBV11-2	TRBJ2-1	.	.	TGTGCCAGCAGCTTAGATGGGCCGGGAGGGGGCGTCGATGAGCAGTTCTTC	CASSLDGPGGGVDEQFF
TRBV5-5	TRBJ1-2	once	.	TGTGCCAGCAGCTTGGCGGGGAATGGCGGCTACACCTTC	CASSLAGNGGYTF
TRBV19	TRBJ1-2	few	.	TGTGCCAGTAGGCGAAGCGGTGGCTACACCTTC	CASRRSGGYTF
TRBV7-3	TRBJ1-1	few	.	TGTGCCAGCAGCACAGGGAACACTGAAGCTTTCTTT	CASSTGNTEAFF
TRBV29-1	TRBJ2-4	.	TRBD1	TGCAGCGCCACACCCGGGACAGGGGGCCTTGATGGCGAAAACATTCAGTACTTC	CSATPGTGGLDGENIQYF
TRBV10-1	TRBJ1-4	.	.	TGCGCCAGCAGTGAGTCGGAGGCCAGTTTTTCGGAAAAACTGTTTTTT	CASSESEASFSEKLFF
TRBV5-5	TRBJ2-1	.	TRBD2	TGTGCCAGCAGCCCTGGGACTAGCGGGAGGGCCGCTTTCTTC	CASSPGTSGRAAFF
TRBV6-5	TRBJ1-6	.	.	TGTGCCAGCAGTCCTCTCGGGTATAATTCACCCCTCCACTTT	CASSPLGYNSPLHF
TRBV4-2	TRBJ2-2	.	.	TGTGCCAGCAGCCAACTTCCAGAGAACACCGGGGAGCTGTTTTTT	CASSQLPENTGELFF
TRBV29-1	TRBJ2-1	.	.	TGCAGCGTTGACGGACAGCTCTTGGGGAATGAGCAGTTCTTC	CSVDGQLLGNEQFF
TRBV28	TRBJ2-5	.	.	TGTGCCAGCAGTTCCGTAGTTGAGACCCAGTACTTC	CASSSVVETQYF
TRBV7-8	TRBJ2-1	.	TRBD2	TGTGCCAGCAGCTTATCTAGCGGGAGTTACAATGAGCAGTTCTTC	CASSLSSGSYNEQFF
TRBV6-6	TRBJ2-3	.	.	TGTGCCAGCAGCGACTGGGAGGCTGCGTCTCGATTGATAGCAGATACGCAGTATTTT	CASSDWEAASRLIADTQYF
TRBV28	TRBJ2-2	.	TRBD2	TGTGCCAGCAGAAGGCTAGCGGGAGTGGGGGAGCTGTTTTTT	CASRRLAGVGELFF
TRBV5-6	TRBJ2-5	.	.	TGTGCCAGCAGCTTGGAATCGGGAGTACGGGAGACCCAGTACTTC	CASSLESGVRETQYF
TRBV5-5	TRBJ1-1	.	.	TGTGCCAGCAGCTCCGCCGGGACAATAACTGAAGCTTTCTTT	CASSSAGTITEAFF
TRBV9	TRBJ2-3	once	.	TGTGCCAGCAGCCCACGGATCCGCGCGGTAGATACGCAGTATTTT	CASSPRIRAVDTQYF
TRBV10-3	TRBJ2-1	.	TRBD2	TGTGCCATCAGTGGAGCGGGAGATGCCTACAATGAGCAGTTCTTC	CAISGAGDAYNEQFF
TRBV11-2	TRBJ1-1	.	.	TGTGCCAGCAGCTACTTACAGGCCCTGGGGAACACTGAAGCTTTCTTT	CASSYLQALGNTEAFF
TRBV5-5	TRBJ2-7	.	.	TGTGCCAGCAGCTTGCAGAGGGAGCAGTACTTC	CASSLQREQYF
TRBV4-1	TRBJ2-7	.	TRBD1	TGCGCCAGCAGCCCGACAGGGTTCATGATCTACGAGCAGTACTTC	CASSPTGFMIYEQYF
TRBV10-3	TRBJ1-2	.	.	TGTGCCATCAATGTGCGGGGGGCAGGCTATGGCTACACCTTC	CAINVRGAGYGYTF
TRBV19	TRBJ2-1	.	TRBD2	TGTGCCAGTAGTCCACCGAGACTAGCGGCTTACAATGAGCAGTTCTTC	CASSPPRLAAYNEQFF
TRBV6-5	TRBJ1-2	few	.	TGTGCCAGCAGTCGGACAGCCTCGACCTATGGCTACACCTTC	CASSRTASTYGYTF
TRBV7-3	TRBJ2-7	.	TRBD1	TGTGCCAGCAGCCTCCGACAGGGGGGTTACTACGAGCAGTACTTC	CASSLRQGGYYEQYF
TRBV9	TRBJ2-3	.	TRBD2	TGTGCCAGCAGCGTGGCTAGCGGGAGTTCAGATACGCAGTATTTT	CASSVASGSSDTQYF
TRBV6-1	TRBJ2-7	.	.	TGTGCCAGCAGTGACGCCCTAGCCAGGCGATACGAGCAGTACTTC	CASSDALARRYEQYF
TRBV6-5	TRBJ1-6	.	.	TGTGCCAGCAGTTTAACAGGGTTCGATTCACCCCTCCACTTT	CASSLTGFDSPLHF
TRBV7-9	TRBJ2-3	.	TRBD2	TGTGCCAGCAGCTTCAGCGGGGGGGCCATAGATACGCAGTATTTT	CASSFSGGAIDTQYF
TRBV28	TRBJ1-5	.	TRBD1	TGTGCCAGCAGTACCCCCCGCCCGGGACAGTACAATCAGCCCCAGCATTTT	CASSTPRPGQYNQPQHF
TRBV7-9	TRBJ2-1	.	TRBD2	TGTGCCAGCAGCTTGTCTTTAGCGGGGGGGCTCTTCTACAATGAGCAGTTCTTC	CASSLSLAGGLFYNEQFF
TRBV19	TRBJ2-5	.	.	TGTGCCAGTAGTCCCCGAGGGCGGGAGACCCAGTACTTC	CASSPRGRETQYF
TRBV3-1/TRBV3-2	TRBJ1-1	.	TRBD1	TGTGCCAGCAGCCAAGATGTCCAGGGGGGCACTGAAGCTTTCTTT	CASSQDVQGGTEAFF
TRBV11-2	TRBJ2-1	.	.	TGTGCCAGCAGCCTATTCTGGAATGAGCAGTTCTTC	CASSLFWNEQFF
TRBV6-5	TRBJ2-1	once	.	TGTGCCAGCAGTTGGGGACTTTCGGAGCAGTTCTTC	CASSWGLSEQFF
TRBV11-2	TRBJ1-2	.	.	TGTGCCAGCAGCTTAAGTTCGGTGACCGGAGCTAACTATGGCTACACCTTC	CASSLSSVTGANYGYTF
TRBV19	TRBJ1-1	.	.	TGTGCCACCGTCCCCGCAGGGTGGACTGAAGCTTTCTTT	CATVPAGWTEAFF
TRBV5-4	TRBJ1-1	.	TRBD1	TGTGCCAGCAGCTTCAGCGTGACAGGGGGCAATACTGAAGCTTTCTTT	CASSFSVTGGNTEAFF
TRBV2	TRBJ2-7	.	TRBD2	TGTGCCAGCAGGCAGGGACTAGCGGGAGCGTACGAGCAGTACTTC	CASRQGLAGAYEQYF
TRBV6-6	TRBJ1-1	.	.	TGTGCCAGCAGTTACGCGGCTGAAGCTTTCTTT	CASSYAAEAFF
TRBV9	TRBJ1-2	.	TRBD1	TGTGCCAGCAGCGTCGGACAGGGGACGTTAGGCTACACCTTC	CASSVGQGTLGYTF